This entry lists 23 T cell receptor beta chains sequenced from one sample in a study of vaccination and CD4 T cells after COVID-19. Treatment reported: approximately 10-day PBMC culture with coronavirus spike peptide pools or control peptides (ViraFEST assay). The Oncomine TCR Beta short-read assay sequenced DNA from cultured CD4+ T cells. TCRdb used MiXCR to reprocess the PCR reads, holding one entry per CDR3 protein. The sample has approximately 9,500 distinct CDR3 sequences, 30% seen once. What these receptors recognize is not known. The sample was CD4+ T cells from blood, cultured in vitro, taken after SARS-CoV-2 vaccination. These TCRs come from a human donor who had recovered from COVID-19.

CDR3 sequence reads: CASSIGAQSGETQYF. CDR3 DNA: TGTGCCAGTAGTATTGGGGCCCAGTCAGGAGAGACGCAGTATTTT. The rearrangement uses TRBV19 and TRBJ2-3; tentative D call: TRBD1 (5 bases). CDR3 length: 15 residues. The germline V gene has CDR1 LNHDA and CDR2 SQIVND (reference sequence). V was cut by 3 bases and J by 9 bases, with 19 bases left in between.

Only a few counts were recorded for this clonotype. The rearrangement joins TRBV27 to TRBJ2-1; D is possibly TRBD1 (5 bases). Looked up from germline, CDR1 is MNHEY and CDR2 is SMNVEV (reference sequence). Trimming shortened V by 5 bases and J by 8 bases, and 19 bases separated the two germline ends. This CDR3 has 15 amino acids. This CDR3 is CASSTRQSIGYEQFF. The CDR3 nucleotides are TGTGCCAGCAGTACGCGACAGAGCATCGGGTATGAGCAGTTCTTC.

This clonotype was detected only a few times. CDR3 in amino acids: CASSPRASRTYEQYF. The CDR3 region has the DNA TGTGCCAGCAGCCCCCGGGCTAGCCGAACCTACGAGCAGTACTTC. J is TRBJ2-7 and V is TRBV7-2; possible D gene TRBD2, 5 bases. This CDR3 has 15 residues. V dropped 5 bases and J dropped 2 bases, with 16 bases sitting between them. Germline CDR1 reads SGHTA; CDR2 reads FQGNSA. Full variable domain (remainder filled in from reference TRBV7-2 and TRBJ2-7): GAGVSQSPSNKVTEKGKDVELRCDPISGHTALYWYRQSLGQGLEFLIYFQGNSAPDKSGLPSDRFSAERTGGSVSTLTIQRTQQEDSAVYLCASSPRASRTYEQYFGPGTRLTVT.

This rearrangement joins TRBV7-8 to TRBJ2-1; 8 positions agree with TRBD1. The CDR3 is made up of 16 amino acids. With 5 bases clipped from V and 4 bases from J, the junction kept 10 bases outside the gene matches. The germline V gene encodes CDR1 SGHVS and CDR2 FQNEAQ. In nucleotides, the CDR3 is TGTGCCAGCAGCCCCAGGGGGCCCGCAAGTTACAATGAGCAGTTCTTC. It encodes CASSPRGPASYNEQFF.

In this sample, this clonotype turned up a few times. The chain uses TRBV30 and TRBJ2-3; D is tentatively TRBD1 or TRBD2 (5 bases each). The length of the CDR3 is 13 residues. The V gene lost 5 bases and the J gene lost 9 bases, with 18 bases spanning the gap. CDR1 is GTSNPN, CDR2 SVGIG, per germline (reference sequence). The CDR3 here is CAWLDPPRGTQYF. In nucleotides, the CDR3 is TGTGCCTGGTTGGACCCCCCGAGGGGAACGCAGTATTTT.

There are a few counts of this clonotype. The chain links TRBV5-6 to TRBJ1-5; 7 positions match TRBD1. Germline CDR1 and CDR2: SGHDT and YYEEEE. Germline trimming cut 4 bases from V and 0 bases from J; bases unmatched to any gene: 4. This CDR3 has 15 amino acids. CDR3 in amino acids: CASSPRQGSNQPQHF. The DNA of the CDR3 is TGTGCCAGCAGCCCAAGACAGGGTAGCAATCAGCCCCAGCATTTT.

The rearrangement uses TRBV7-9 and TRBJ1-5; D is unresolved. Trimming took off 5 bases at V and 3 bases at J, with 8 bases between the two ends. Germline CDR1 is SEHNR and CDR2 is FQNEAQ (reference sequence). The CDR3 length is 13 residues. The CDR3 bases are TGTGCCAGCAGCCCCGGATCCAATCAGCCCCAGCATTTT. This gives the protein CASSPGSNQPQHF.

Relative to its sample, this clonotype is large. The gene calls are TRBV11-2 and TRBJ2-7, with TRBD1 matching over 11 bases. V lost 5 bases, J lost 4 bases, and 10 bases stayed unmatched. The germline gives CDR1 SGHAT, CDR2 FQNNGV. CDR3 length: 16 residues. CDR3 nucleotides: TGTGCCAGCAGCGTCCCCGGGACAGGGGGTTTGTACGAGCAGTACTTC. Encoded protein: CASSVPGTGGLYEQYF. Combining the CDR3 with reference TRBV11-2 and TRBJ2-7 gives the whole variable domain EAGVAQSPRYKIIEKRQSVAFWCNPISGHATLYWYQQILGQGPKLLIQFQNNGVVDDSQLPKDRFSAERLKGVDSTLKIQPAKLEDSAVYLCASSVPGTGGLYEQYFGPGTRLTVT.

The chain links TRBV7-6 to TRBJ2-1; perhaps TRBD2 as D (5 bases). The CDR3 consists of 17 residues. Trimming cost V 4 bases and J 5 bases, with 21 bases left between them. Germline V gives CDR1 SGHVS, CDR2 FNYEAQ. For the CDR3, the DNA is TGTGCCAGCAGCTCCCTGTGGGGAGCCCGAAGGGACAATGAGCAGTTCTTC. Amino acids: CASSSLWGARRDNEQFF.

The J gene is TRBJ2-1, the V gene TRBV11-3, with D possibly being TRBD2 (6 bases). The germline V and J ends were trimmed by 0 bases and 8 bases, with 17 bases remaining between them. Germline-derived CDR1 and CDR2 are SGHNT and YENEEA. The CDR3 sequence is 16 residues long. The CDR3 DNA reads as TGTGCCAGCAGCTTAGACGGGCGGGATGGTTTCGATGAGCAGTTCTTC. The encoded protein is CASSLDGRDGFDEQFF. The full variable domain, completed using reference TRBV11-3 and TRBJ2-1, is EAGVVQSPRYKIIEKKQPVAFWCNPISGHNTLYWYLQNLGQGPELLIRYENEEAVDDSQLPKDRFSAERLKGVDSTLKIQPAELGDSAVYLCASSLDGRDGFDEQFFGPGTRLTVL.

This chain uses TRBV19 with TRBJ2-7, with unresolved D. This CDR3 is built from 15 residues. Trimming took 1 base from V and 3 from J, leaving 13 bases between them. Germline CDR1 is LNHDA and CDR2 is SQIVND (reference sequence). CDR3 loop: CASSIGVGALYEQYF. Written as DNA, the CDR3 is TGTGCCAGTAGTATAGGGGTCGGAGCCCTCTACGAGCAGTACTTC.

The rearrangement links TRBV19 to TRBJ1-5; unclear D gene. The CDR3 totals 14 residues. The ends were cut back, 3 bases at V and 1 base at J, with 7 bases in the middle. Germline CDR1 LNHDA, CDR2 SQIVND (reference sequence). In DNA, the CDR3 is TGTGCCAGTAGTATCGAAGTCAGCAATCAGCCCCAGCATTTT. It codes for CASSIEVSNQPQHF.

This rearrangement joins TRBV6-5 to TRBJ2-7; no definite D call. V lost 2 bases, J lost 4 bases, and 18 bases lay in between. Germline V CDR1 and CDR2: MNHEY, SVGAGI. The CDR3 totals 16 residues. CDR3 sequence reads: CASSYPDGGYHYEQYF. Written as DNA, the CDR3 is TGTGCCAGCAGTTACCCGGACGGCGGTTATCATTACGAGCAGTACTTC.

This chain links TRBV19 with TRBJ1-2; 10 bases map to TRBD1. With 7 bases clipped from V and 8 bases from J, the junction kept 13 bases outside the gene matches. Looked up from germline, CDR1 is LNHDA and CDR2 is SQIVND (reference sequence). The CDR3 is made up of 15 amino acids. The CDR3 DNA reads as TGTGCCAGTACCCCGCCCCGGGACAGGGGCGAGGGCTACACCTTC. This sequence encodes CASTPPRDRGEGYTF.

Here the CDR3 DNA reads TGTGCCAGTAGTCTGAGACAGGGCGGCGAAAAACTGTTTTTT. As protein: CASSLRQGGEKLFF. This sequence joins TRBV19 and TRBJ1-4, with 7 bases fitting TRBD1. Germline trimming cut 5 bases from V and 8 bases from J; bases unmatched to any gene: 8. Germline assignment: CDR1 LNHDA and CDR2 SQIVND (reference sequence). The CDR3 consists of 14 residues. The full variable domain, completed using reference TRBV19 and TRBJ1-4, is DGGITQSPKYLFRKEGQNVTLSCEQNLNHDAMYWYRQDPGQGLRLIYYSQIVNDFQKGDIAEGYSVSREKKESFPLTVTSAQKNPTAFYLCASSLRQGGEKLFFGSGTQLSVL.

The rearrangement links TRBV5-6 to TRBJ1-5; tentatively, D is TRBD1 (6 bases). This CDR3 comprises 14 residues. V lost 2 bases and J lost 4, with 10 bases in between. Germline V gene lookup returns CDR1 SGHDT and CDR2 YYEEEE. CDR3 nucleotide sequence: TGTGCCAGCAGCTTACAGGGCGTGAATCAGCCCCAGCATTTT. Translation: CASSLQGVNQPQHF. Full variable domain (missing parts from reference TRBV5-6 and TRBJ1-5): DAGVTQSPTHLIKTRGQQVTLRCSPKSGHDTVSWYQQALGQGPQFIFQYYEEEERQRGNFPDRFSGHQFPNYSSELNVNALLLGDSALYLCASSLQGVNQPQHFGDGTRLSIL.

The rearrangement links TRBV7-9 to TRBJ2-3, with a tentative D call TRBD2 (5 bases). The germline gives CDR1 SEHNR, CDR2 FQNEAQ (reference sequence). The length of the CDR3 is 17 residues. Trimming stripped 5 bases from V and 0 bases from J, with 18 bases between. The CDR3 loop is CASSLYIGLGSTDTQYF. The CDR3 DNA follows: TGTGCCAGCAGCCTCTATATCGGACTGGGCAGCACAGATACGCAGTATTTT.

V gene TRBV28 combines with J gene TRBJ2-1; 10 bases agree with TRBD2. Per germline, CDR1 MDHEN and CDR2 SYDVKM. V was pared by 5 bases and J by 6 bases, with 7 bases of the junction left unmatched. The CDR3 extends over 15 amino acids. CDR3 loop: CASSPSGRASNEQFF. The CDR3 DNA is TGTGCCAGCAGTCCGAGCGGGAGGGCCAGCAATGAGCAGTTCTTC.

V and J are TRBV7-2 and TRBJ2-5; D not resolved. V lost 5 bases and J 1 base, leaving 20 bases between the germline ends. The CDR3 consists of 17 residues. Germline V gives CDR1 SGHTA, CDR2 FQGNSA. The CDR3 coding sequence is TGTGCCAGCAGCGCTAGAGAGGTAGCTTGGGGCCAAGAGACCCAGTACTTC. It is translated as CASSAREVAWGQETQYF.

This chain joins TRBV4-1 and TRBJ2-1; 8 bases fit TRBD1. The germline CDR1 and CDR2 sequences are MGHRA and YSYEKL. Losses at the gene ends were 1 base for V and 0 bases for J; bases not matched to a gene: 5. The CDR3 runs 17 residues. The CDR3 here is CASSQGRQGPSYNEQFF. As DNA, the CDR3 is TGCGCCAGCAGCCAAGGCCGACAGGGGCCCTCCTACAATGAGCAGTTCTTC.

The chain recombines TRBV10-2 with TRBJ2-1, with TRBD2 matching 11 bases. The CDR3 loop spans 16 amino acids. Losses at the gene ends were 7 bases for V and 3 bases for J; bases not matched to a gene: 8. Per the germline V gene, CDR1 is WSHSY and CDR2 is SAAADI. CDR3 in amino acids: CASTNAGTSGYNEQFF. The CDR3 nucleotides read TGCGCCAGCACTAATGCCGGGACTAGCGGCTACAATGAGCAGTTCTTC.

This sequence joins TRBV28 and TRBJ1-2; D call uncertain. Germline values: CDR1 MDHEN, CDR2 SYDVKM. This CDR3 spans 15 amino acids. V was trimmed by 3 bases and J by 4 bases, leaving 15 bases between them. CDR3 sequence (DNA): TGTGCCAGCAGTTTGTTCGGAGGGCCCAGCTATGGCTACACCTTC. Translation gives CASSLFGGPSYGYTF.

This clonotype has a single count. The V and J genes are TRBV16 and TRBJ2-1, with TRBD1 identical over 7 bases. The CDR3 has 14 residues. Trimming removed 4 bases from V and 4 bases from J; junction bases left unmatched: 4. CDR1 and CDR2 (germline): KGHSY, FQNENV. DNA for the CDR3: TGTGCCAGCAGCCGTCCGGGACAGTACAATGAGCAGTTCTTC. This sequence encodes CASSRPGQYNEQFF. The full variable domain, its missing parts supplied by reference TRBV16 and TRBJ2-1, is GEEVAQTPKHLVRGEGQKAKLYCAPIKGHSYVFWYQQVLKNEFKFLISFQNENVFDETGMPKERFSAKCLPNSPCSLEIQATKLEDSAVYFCASSRPGQYNEQFFGPGTRLTVL.